The 2 T cell receptor beta chains presented below share a single source sample, sequenced in a study of chemoradiotherapy in HPV16-positive cancers. TCRdb keeps only in-frame clones here, not all; method: immunoSEQ multiplex PCR. This sample carries some 12,000 clones, around 89% of them seen once, and the ten largest clones take less than 3.5%. This material was acquired from a patient who underwent chemoradiotherapy. These receptors were taken from a human donor with HPV-associated anogenital cancer.

The chain carries TRBV7-2 and TRBJ2-6; D is unclear. From germline, CDR1 is SGHTA and CDR2 FQGNSA. V was clipped by 3 bases and J by 0 bases, with 6 bases between them. CDR3 length equals 15 residues. CDR3 coding DNA: TGTGCCAGCAGCTTGGTTAACTCTGGGGCCAACGTCCTGACTTTC. Protein: CASSLVNSGANVLTF. Filled out from reference TRBV7-2 and TRBJ2-6, the complete variable domain reads GAGVSQSPSNKVTEKGKDVELRCDPISGHTALYWYRQSLGQGLEFLIYFQGNSAPDKSGLPSDRFSAERTGGSVSTLTIQRTQQEDSAVYLCASSLVNSGANVLTFGAGSRLTVL.

This rearrangement joins TRBV11-1 to TRBJ2-1, with TRBD2 identical over 7 bases. CDR3 size: 13 residues. V shed 1 base and J 10 bases; nucleotides not matched to a gene: 4. Per the germline V gene, CDR1 is SGHAT and CDR2 is FQDESV (reference sequence). The CDR3 nucleotides read TGTGCCAGCAGCTTAGTCGGGGGGAGGGAGCAGTTCTTC. It encodes CASSLVGGREQFF.